This paragraph covers one T cell receptor (beta chain) sequence. The antigen is undetermined. The data stem from a study of shared clonotypes between healthy human individuals. Across the whole study: In total, the donors were a couple of women and a few men aged 18 to 49.

Study results and limitations: The expectation was that sequencing depth would affect clonotype sharing among donors.

Approximately 95 million PBMCs went into genomic DNA for unsorted samples. Germline assignment: CDR1 SGHKS and CDR2 YYEKEE (reference sequence). The germline V and J ends were trimmed by 2 bases and 1 base, with 6 bases remaining between them. The length of the CDR3 is 13 residues. The genomic DNA of each subset was split evenly across several immunoSEQ plates. The table came from immunoSEQ multiplex PCR; TCRdb's copy has only in-frame clones and leaves some out. Among 530,000 or so clones listed, almost 80% were seen once. This clonotype was obtained from a woman aged 35 to 49 in good health. Some clones in this sample may be carry-over from other donors' samples. The chain links TRBV5-5 to TRBJ1-1, with no clear D. The sequenced sample consisted of PBMCs. The CDR3 loop is CASSFSANTEAFF. The CDR3, as DNA: TGTGCCAGCAGCTTCTCGGCGAACACTGAAGCTTTCTTT.